This T cell receptor (beta chain) appears in the sequencing data of a study of T cell responses to AZD1222 COVID-19 vaccine. Germline-derived CDR1 and CDR2 are SEHNR and FQNEAQ (reference sequence). There are 15 residues in the CDR3. The ends were cut back, 3 bases at V and 1 base at J, with 12 bases in the middle. Overall study findings and caveats: Unmutated variant regions reportedly attract nearly half of all spike-specific TCRs. Spike-specific TCR breadth and depth went up after people got two AZD1222 doses.

Generated by immunoSEQ multiplex PCR, the TCRdb table keeps only in-frame clones and is missing some. The top ten hold 15% to 20% of the sample, which has 55,000 to 60,000 clones, 85% to 90% seen once. Points on this clone: As yet, its antigen is unknown.

The receptor was isolated from an adult in good health. Source: peripheral blood, taken on day 0 of MenACWY control vaccination. This rearrangement joins TRBV7-9 to TRBJ1-1; D is unclear. Written as DNA, the CDR3 is TGTGCCAGCAGCTTCGGCGGGGATAGGAACACTGAAGCTTTCTTT. This encodes CASSFGGDRNTEAFF.